This entry lists 26 T cell receptor beta chains sequenced from one sample in a study of blood T cell repertoires in COVID-19. TCRdb's copy holds only in-frame clones and misses some; the assay was immunoSEQ multiplex PCR. Altogether some 180,000 clones are present, 78% being singletons, with the ten largest covering under 3.5%. Sequencing was carried out using peripheral blood. These receptors all stem from a woman aged 80 or older with active or convalescent COVID-19.

In this sample, this clone turned up many times. This chain connects TRBV29-1 to TRBJ2-7; TRBD2 aligns across 7 bases. Germline V gives CDR1 SQVTM, CDR2 ANQGSEA. The CDR3 has 14 amino acids. J was trimmed by 1 base and V by 3 bases; bases with no gene match: 6. The CDR3 loop reads CSVEFGSGSYEQYF. The CDR3 nucleotides read TGCAGCGTTGAGTTTGGTAGCGGGTCCTACGAGCAGTACTTC.

This chain joins TRBV5-1 and TRBJ2-2; 8 nucleotides agree with TRBD1. CDR3 length equals 16 residues. The germline CDR1 and CDR2 sequences are SGHRS and YFSETQ. Trimming took 2 bases from V and 4 from J; bases not matched to a gene: 7. This CDR3 is CASSFLDRVITGELFF. CDR3 sequence (DNA): TGCGCCAGCAGCTTCCTGGACAGGGTTATCACCGGGGAGCTGTTTTTT.

The rearrangement uses TRBV10-1 and TRBJ1-4, with 9 bases that match TRBD1. Looked up from germline, CDR1 is WNHNN and CDR2 is SYGVQD (reference sequence). The length of the CDR3 is 14 residues. V dropped 5 bases and J dropped 7; count of bases not matched to a gene: 5. DNA for the CDR3: TGCGCCAGCAGTACCGGGACAGGGATTGAAAAACTGTTTTTT. Protein: CASSTGTGIEKLFF.

The chain employs TRBV18 and TRBJ2-3; the D gene is possibly TRBD1 (7 bases). The germline gives CDR1 KGHSH, CDR2 LQKENI. With 4 bases removed from V and 2 bases from J, the gap between germline ends came to 16 bases. The CDR3 consists of 16 residues. CDR3 residues: CASSRGTEGYTDTQYF. In nucleotides, the CDR3 is TGTGCCAGCTCACGCGGGACAGAGGGGTACACAGATACGCAGTATTTT.

The chain uses TRBV18 and TRBJ2-4, with D possibly being TRBD2 (7 bases). V shed 5 bases and J shed 9 bases, with 23 bases lying between them. The CDR3 consists of 16 residues. The germline V gene encodes CDR1 KGHSH and CDR2 LQKENI. CDR3 amino acids: CASSSEPGRGGRIQYF. The CDR3 DNA follows: TGTGCCAGCTCATCCGAACCGGGAAGGGGGGGTCGCATTCAGTACTTC. The full variable domain, in which reference TRBV18 and TRBJ2-4 provide the parts outside the CDR3, is NAGVMQNPRHLVRRRGQEARLRCSPMKGHSHVYWYRQLPEEGLKFMVYLQKENIIDESGMPKERFSAEFPKEGPSILRIQQVVRGDSAAYFCASSSEPGRGGRIQYFGAGTRLSVL.

CDR3 bases: TGTGCCAGCAGCGGGACATTAGGGCAGGGCCCTGACACCGGGGAGCTGTTTTTT. Amino acids: CASSGTLGQGPDTGELFF. The chain has TRBV9 and TRBJ2-2; D possibly corresponds to TRBD1 (5 bases). Deletions cut 3 bases from V and 3 bases from J, with 21 bases between. CDR1 SGDLS and CDR2 YYNGEE come from the germline V gene. The CDR3 consists of 18 residues.

This chain joins TRBV9 and TRBJ1-2, with 7 nucleotides matching TRBD1. Germline loops: CDR1 SGDLS, CDR2 YYNGEE. V shed 4 bases, J shed 0 bases, and the junction held 12 bases outside the gene matches. This CDR3 comprises 17 residues. The chain's CDR3 is CASSPQGRGLTNYGYTF. In DNA, the CDR3 is TGTGCCAGCAGCCCTCAAGGCAGGGGGTTGACTAACTATGGCTACACCTTC.

This clone was seen more than once but under ten times. CDR3 amino acids: CASSLDLAGNEYF. CDR3 bases: TGTGCCAGCAGCTTAGATCTAGCGGGAAACGAGTACTTC. The chain joins TRBV7-8 to TRBJ2-7; 9 bases are a match to TRBD2. The CDR3 is 13 residues long. Germline V gene sequence: CDR1 SGHVS, CDR2 FQNEAQ. Unmatched junction bases numbered 6, after V lost 1 base and J lost 11 bases.

The chain couples TRBV20-1 to TRBJ1-1; 11 bases are shared with TRBD1. The CDR3 is made up of 16 amino acids. Trimming took 3 bases from V and 5 from J; bases not matched to a gene: 11. Germline loops: CDR1 DFQATT, CDR2 SNEGSKA (reference sequence). The CDR3 region has the DNA TGCAGTGCTAGTTTAGTCGGACAGGGGGCGAAAACTGAAGCTTTCTTT. This codes for CSASLVGQGAKTEAFF.

The gene calls are TRBV5-5 and TRBJ2-3; maybe TRBD1 (6 bases). V was shortened by 0 bases and J by 2 bases, with 7 bases between the two germline ends. CDR1 and CDR2 from the germline V gene are SGHKS and YYEKEE (reference sequence). CDR3 length equals 14 residues. CDR3: CASSLGTATDTQYF. The CDR3, as DNA: TGTGCCAGCAGCTTGGGGACAGCCACAGATACGCAGTATTTT.

The genes are TRBV9 and TRBJ1-6; D is unresolved. Germline V gene data show CDR1 as SGDLS and CDR2 as YYNGEE. This CDR3 comprises 13 residues. The V end lost 4 bases, the J end lost 9 bases, and 11 bases lay between the germline ends. CDR3 amino acids: CASSSGERSPLHF. CDR3 coding DNA: TGTGCCAGCAGCTCCGGCGAGCGTTCACCCCTCCACTTT.

V gene TRBV25-1 combines with J gene TRBJ2-2; 8 nucleotides match TRBD1. Germline CDR1 and CDR2: MGHDK and SYGVNS. J gave up 5 bases and V 8 bases, and 10 bases lay outside the gene matches. The CDR3 covers 15 residues. The chain's CDR3 is CASGQGFTLTGELFF. The CDR3 DNA reads as TGTGCCAGCGGACAGGGTTTCACTCTAACCGGGGAGCTGTTTTTT.

J is TRBJ1-3 and V is TRBV28; 7 bases line up with TRBD1. With 3 bases clipped from V and 1 base from J, the junction kept 3 bases outside the gene matches. Germline loops: CDR1 MDHEN, CDR2 SYDVKM. The CDR3 loop spans 15 amino acids. The CDR3: CASSLNRGSGNTIYF. In nucleotides, the CDR3 is TGTGCCAGCAGTTTGAACAGGGGATCTGGAAACACCATATATTTT.

V and J are TRBV19 and TRBJ2-4; 7 nucleotides align to TRBD1. V lost 6 bases to trimming and J lost 4 bases; unmatched junction nucleotides: 6. Germline assignment: CDR1 LNHDA and CDR2 SQIVND (reference sequence). The CDR3 extends over 14 amino acids. CDR3 loop: CASRDLTGKNIQYF. The CDR3, as DNA: TGTGCCAGTAGGGATCTGACAGGGAAAAACATTCAGTACTTC.

The CDR3 bases are TGTGCCAGCAGCGGCCGGAGAGGGAGCACAGATACGCAGTATTTT. This codes for CASSGRRGSTDTQYF. This chain uses TRBV5-6 with TRBJ2-3, with D possibly matching TRBD2 (5 bases). V shed 4 bases and J shed 0 bases, with 12 bases lying between them. The CDR3 covers 15 residues. From germline, CDR1 is SGHDT and CDR2 YYEEEE.

The chain couples TRBV18 to TRBJ1-1, with 7 bases matching TRBD1. This CDR3 comprises 13 residues. Germline V gene data show CDR1 as KGHSH and CDR2 as LQKENI. The V segment lost 3 bases and the J segment 4 bases; nucleotides outside the gene matches: 2. CDR3 sequence (DNA): TGTGCCAGCTCACCCCGACAGGGCACTGAAGCTTTCTTT. Its translation: CASSPRQGTEAFF.

This clone was detected a few times. The chain has TRBV9 and TRBJ2-2, with 10 bases matching TRBD1. The CDR3 is 17 amino acids. Germline CDR1 SGDLS, CDR2 YYNGEE. The trim removed 4 bases at V and 3 bases at J, leaving 9 bases unmatched. CDR3 region: CASSMHRDRGYTGELFF. In nucleotides, the CDR3 is TGTGCCAGCAGCATGCACCGGGACAGGGGATACACCGGGGAGCTGTTTTTT. The full variable domain, rest sourced from reference TRBV9 and TRBJ2-2, is DSGVTQTPKHLITATGQRVTLRCSPRSGDLSVYWYQQSLDQGLQFLIQYYNGEERAKGNILERFSAQQFPDLHSELNLSSLELGDSALYFCASSMHRDRGYTGELFFGEGSRLTVL.

The genes are TRBV4-2 and TRBJ1-1, with D hard to call. CDR1 is LGHNA and CDR2 is YNFKEQ in the germline V gene. This CDR3 region has 16 residues. V gave up 3 bases and J gave up 1 base, with 15 bases separating them. The CDR3 sequence is CASSQKENVRNTEAFF. CDR3 nucleotide sequence: TGTGCCAGCAGCCAGAAGGAGAACGTCCGGAACACTGAAGCTTTCTTT.

The CDR3 reads CASSLAGGGGTTGELFF. DNA for the CDR3: TGTGCCAGCAGCTTGGCCGGTGGGGGGGGGACCACCGGGGAGCTGTTTTTT. This sequence joins TRBV5-4 and TRBJ2-2; 7 bases fit TRBD2. The CDR3 has 17 amino acids. With V trimmed by 0 bases and J by 4 bases, 9 bases remained unmatched. Germline V gene sequence: CDR1 SGHNT, CDR2 YYREEE (reference sequence).

This clone was counted between two and nine times. V and J are TRBV28 and TRBJ1-2; the D gene is possibly TRBD1 (6 bases). This CDR3 has 12 amino acids. From germline, CDR1 is MDHEN and CDR2 SYDVKM. The ends were cut back, 3 bases at V and 8 bases at J, with 10 bases in the middle. DNA of the CDR3: TGTGCCAGCAGTTTCTCAGGGACAGGCTACACCTTC. Amino acid sequence: CASSFSGTGYTF.

The rearrangement joins TRBV7-6 to TRBJ2-7; D is undetermined. The CDR3 extends over 14 amino acids. Germline CDR1 SGHVS, CDR2 FNYEAQ. The V end was cut by 4 bases, the J end by 6 bases, with 16 bases between. The chain's CDR3 is CASSSRDTIGEQYF. CDR3 bases: TGTGCCAGCAGCTCTCGTGACACAATAGGCGAGCAGTACTTC.

This clone showed up just a few times. The CDR3 region has the DNA TGTGCCAGCAGGTCACAGGGGGCGTTTAACACTGAAGCTTTCTTT. Protein sequence: CASRSQGAFNTEAFF. The rearrangement uses TRBV28 and TRBJ1-1; 9 nucleotides match TRBD1. CDR3 length equals 15 residues. The V gene end was trimmed by 6 bases and the J gene end by 2 bases; junction bases not matched to a gene: 7. Germline CDR1 reads MDHEN; CDR2 reads SYDVKM.

The rearrangement joins TRBV3-1 (or the pseudogene TRBV3-2) to TRBJ2-1; 7 bases agree with TRBD2. The CDR3 extends over 16 amino acids. Germline V gene data show CDR1 as LGHDT and CDR2 as YNNKEL (reference sequence). J was trimmed by 4 bases and V by 4 bases; bases with no gene match: 10. The DNA for the CDR3 is TGTGCCAGCAGCCCATCGGACGGGGGGAGGTACAATGAGCAGTTCTTC. Its translation is CASSPSDGGRYNEQFF.

The chain has TRBV7-9 and TRBJ2-4; D not resolved. The CDR3 has 12 amino acids. Germline V CDR1 and CDR2: SEHNR, FQNEAQ (reference sequence). Trimming removed 3 bases from V and 8 bases from J, with 8 bases in between. CDR3 residues: CASSFSQDIQYF. In nucleotides, the CDR3 is TGTGCCAGCAGCTTCAGTCAGGACATTCAGTACTTC.

The chain couples TRBV3-1 (or the pseudogene TRBV3-2) to TRBJ2-2; 9 bases line up with TRBD2. The CDR3 consists of 17 residues. Per the germline V gene, CDR1 is LGHDT and CDR2 is YNNKEL (reference sequence). The J segment lost 7 bases and the V segment lost 4 bases, leaving 13 bases of the junction unmatched. The CDR3 nucleotides are TGTGCCAGCAGCCCCCTCGGGGCGGGGGGGTTAGTCGGGGAGCTGTTTTTT. Translated: CASSPLGAGGLVGELFF.

This chain joins TRBV5-4 and TRBJ2-4; a weak D match, TRBD1 (6 bases). The CDR3 length is 18 residues. With 2 bases removed from V and 2 bases from J, the gap between germline ends came to 20 bases. The germline V gene has CDR1 SGHNT and CDR2 YYREEE (reference sequence). In nucleotides, the CDR3 is TGTGCCAGCAGCTTAAAGTCAGGGGCCAGGGGAACCAAAAACATTCAGTACTTC. It specifies CASSLKSGARGTKNIQYF.